Detailed here is one T cell receptor beta chain. Its antigen remains unidentified. This may be a read error: a much more frequent sequence differs by one nucleotide. These data originate in a study of glioma-infiltrating T cells. Amplification of TCR alpha and beta CDR3 regions from RNA used iRepertoire nested multiplex PCR. TCRdb passed the multiplex PCR reads through MiXCR, listing each CDR3 protein once. The sample holds about 130,000 distinct CDR3 sequences; roughly a quarter are singletons and the top ten take around a quarter. The CDR3 covers 17 residues. Looked up from germline, CDR1 is KGHDR and CDR2 is SFDVKD. Broader study findings: Only very few CDR3 sequences appeared in both tissue and blood. Tissue-blood divergence was below expectation in non-neoplastic patients, above in gliomas.

Input material: glioma tissue, nonneoplastic brain tissue, or PBMCs (not recorded which). The chain employs TRBV24-1 and TRBJ2-5; the D gene is possibly TRBD2 (7 bases). The origin of this receptor is a human donor with low-grade glioma or glioblastoma, undergoing nonglioma brain surgery, or in good health (not recorded which). CDR3 protein: CVTSDAGTGGRQETQYF. For the CDR3, the DNA is TGTGTCACCAGTGATGCCGGAACGGGGGGCCGACAAGAGACCCAGTACTTC.